Presented here are 9 T cell receptor beta chains from one specimen sequenced in a study of blood T cell repertoires in COVID-19. TCRdb's table, derived via immunoSEQ multiplex PCR, lists solely in-frame clones and lacks some. The sample holds tens of thousands of clones, around 75% seen once. The material sequenced was peripheral blood. These receptors all come from a man aged 65 to 79 with COVID-19, enrolled during active disease.

The rearrangement joins TRBV7-9 to TRBJ2-5, with 9 bases lining up with TRBD2. Germline CDR1 SEHNR, CDR2 FQNEAQ (reference sequence). J gave up 6 bases and V 1 base, and 9 bases lay outside the gene matches. The CDR3 is 16 residues long. CDR3 sequence (DNA): TGTGCCAGCAGCTTAGAAGCGGCGGGGGGGCGAAAGACCCAGTACTTC. Protein sequence: CASSLEAAGGRKTQYF.

The CDR3 is CASSPSVRSYEQYF. The CDR3 region has the DNA TGTGCCAGCTCACCCAGCGTCCGATCCTACGAGCAGTACTTC. The chain uses TRBV18 and TRBJ2-7, with D hard to call. CDR3 length: 14 residues. CDR1 is KGHSH, CDR2 LQKENI, per germline. V lost 3 bases, J lost 1 base, and 10 bases lay in between.

This clone was picked up many times. The chain carries TRBV5-1 and TRBJ1-1; no definite D call. Germline V CDR1 and CDR2: SGHRS, YFSETQ. V lost 4 bases, J lost 5 bases, and 12 bases lay in between. This CDR3 comprises 13 residues. The DNA for the CDR3 is TGCGCCAGCAGCCCGGGTCTTAGGACTGAAGCTTTCTTT. Its protein product is CASSPGLRTEAFF.

The chain carries TRBV3-1 (or the pseudogene TRBV3-2) and TRBJ1-4, with a tentative D call TRBD1 (6 bases). This CDR3 comprises 13 residues. Trimming stripped 7 bases from V and 5 bases from J, with 11 bases between. CDR1 and CDR2 from the germline V gene are LGHDT and YNNKEL (reference sequence). Here the CDR3 DNA reads TGTGCCAGCACCCGAGGACAGAATGAAAAACTGTTTTTT. This encodes CASTRGQNEKLFF.

The chain recombines TRBV29-1 with TRBJ2-7; 12 bases map to TRBD1. The germline CDR1 and CDR2 sequences are SQVTM and ANQGSEA. The CDR3 totals 13 residues. Losses at the gene ends were 6 bases for V and 4 bases for J; bases not matched to a gene: 4. The CDR3 sequence is CSVPGQGAYEQYF. The CDR3 region has the DNA TGCAGCGTCCCGGGACAGGGGGCTTACGAGCAGTACTTC.

This clone was observed many times. This rearrangement joins TRBV7-2 to TRBJ2-7; perhaps TRBD1 as D (5 bases). Germline V gene data show CDR1 as SGHTA and CDR2 as FQGNSA. The CDR3 has 13 amino acids. Trimming left V 5 bases short and J 6 bases short, with 14 bases between. CDR3 protein: CASSLYQGFEQYF. For the CDR3, the DNA is TGTGCCAGCAGCCTTTACCAGGGTTTCGAGCAGTACTTC.

The chain couples TRBV9 to TRBJ1-3; maybe TRBD1 (5 bases). CDR3 length: 15 residues. V lost 4 bases, J lost 0 bases, and 11 bases lay in between. CDR1 SGDLS and CDR2 YYNGEE come from the germline V gene. The CDR3 here is CASSSGLVSGNTIYF. The CDR3 DNA follows: TGTGCCAGCAGCTCAGGGTTGGTCTCTGGAAACACCATATATTTT.

The V call is TRBV6-5, the J call TRBJ2-7, with a possible D match to TRBD2 (7 bases). V was trimmed by 2 bases and J by 2 bases, leaving 16 bases between them. Germline loops: CDR1 MNHEY, CDR2 SVGAGI. CDR3 length equals 16 residues. CDR3 amino acids: CASSYGGGGRAYEQYF. CDR3 nucleotides: TGTGCCAGCAGTTACGGAGGGGGTGGGAGGGCCTACGAGCAGTACTTC.

The V call is TRBV10-3, the J call TRBJ1-3; the D gene is possibly TRBD1 (6 bases). V shed 2 bases and J shed 4 bases, with 9 bases lying between them. The germline CDR1 and CDR2 sequences are ENHRY and SYGVKD. The CDR3 has 14 amino acids. The CDR3 protein is CAISEQGTGNTIYF. As DNA, the CDR3 is TGTGCCATCAGTGAGCAGGGGACCGGAAACACCATATATTTT.